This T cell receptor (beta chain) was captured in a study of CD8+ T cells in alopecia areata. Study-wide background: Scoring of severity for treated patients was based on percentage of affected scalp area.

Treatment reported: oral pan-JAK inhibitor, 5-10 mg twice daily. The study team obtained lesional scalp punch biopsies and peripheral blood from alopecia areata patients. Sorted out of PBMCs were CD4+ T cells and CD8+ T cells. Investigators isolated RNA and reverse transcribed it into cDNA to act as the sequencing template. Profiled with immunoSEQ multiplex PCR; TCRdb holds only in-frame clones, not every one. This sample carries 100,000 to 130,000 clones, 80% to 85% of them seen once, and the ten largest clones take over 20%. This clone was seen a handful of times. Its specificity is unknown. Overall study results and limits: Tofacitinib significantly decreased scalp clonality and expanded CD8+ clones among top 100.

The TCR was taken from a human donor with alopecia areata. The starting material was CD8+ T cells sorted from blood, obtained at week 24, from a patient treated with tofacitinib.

CDR3 sequence (DNA): TGCGCCAGCAGCTTGGAGTCGCGCGGGCTATACGAGCAGTACTTC. Protein product: CASSLESRGLYEQYF. J is TRBJ2-7 and V is TRBV5-1; possible D gene TRBD2, 5 bases. Germline lookup yields CDR1 SGHRS and CDR2 YFSETQ. Trimming left V 0 bases short and J 4 bases short, with 14 bases between. CDR3 length: 15 residues.